This T cell receptor beta chain was sequenced for a study of identical twins. CDR3 length: 14 amino acids. The germline V and J ends were trimmed by 2 bases and 3 bases, with 8 bases remaining between them. Per the germline V gene, CDR1 is MNHNS and CDR2 is SASEGT. TCRdb re-analysed the 5' RACE reads in MiXCR, keeping a single row per CDR3 protein. The sample includes under 800,000 distinct CDR3 sequences, 20% to 25% seen only once; the top ten take more than 4%. This sample was also put to use in a study of T cells expressing NK-cell markers.

This TCR was recovered from a woman between 18 and 29 years old in good health. The sequenced sample consisted of PBMCs. V usage is TRBV6-1 and J usage is TRBJ2-4; D is unresolved. CDR3 loop: CASSERAGKNIQYF. The DNA of the CDR3 is TGTGCCAGCAGTGAACGGGCAGGCAAAAACATTCAGTACTTC.